The 31 T cell receptor beta chains given below trace back to one sample, sequenced in a study of shared T cell receptors in the human thymus. Assay used: immunoSEQ multiplex PCR; TCRdb lists only in-frame clones, some missing. The table has some 700,000 clones, 70% to 90% seen once. This sample also belongs to another study, concerning human thymus T cells.

Sample: thymocytes. These receptors were collected from a girl under three years old with a congenital heart defect.

This clone was seen more than once but under ten times. The gene calls are TRBV6-6 and TRBJ1-1; maybe TRBD1 (5 bases). This CDR3 has 16 residues. The germline V gene has CDR1 MNHNY and CDR2 SVGAGI (reference sequence). V was cut by 6 bases and J by 8 bases, with 25 bases left in between. CDR3 sequence reads: CASSPGGGPRLPEAFF. In DNA, the CDR3 is TGTGCCAGCAGCCCGGGGGGGGGACCCCGCCTTCCCGAAGCTTTCTTT.

This CDR3 is CSVSGTANTEAFF. DNA of the CDR3: TGCAGCGTTTCTGGGACAGCGAACACTGAAGCTTTCTTT. The chain is built from TRBV29-1 and TRBJ1-1, with 7 bases that match TRBD1. Germline V gene data show CDR1 as SQVTM and CDR2 as ANQGSEA. The CDR3 totals 13 residues. J gave up 1 base and V 5 bases, and 4 bases lay outside the gene matches.

The J gene is TRBJ1-1, the V gene TRBV11-2, with TRBD1 identical over 8 bases. CDR1 is SGHAT, CDR2 FQNNGV, per germline. This CDR3 is 16 amino acids long. Unmatched junction bases numbered 11, after V lost 4 bases and J lost 4 bases. The chain's CDR3 is CASSSDNLQGGTEAFF. CDR3 nucleotide sequence: TGTGCCAGCAGCTCCGATAACTTACAGGGGGGCACTGAAGCTTTCTTT.

The V call is TRBV7-2, the J call TRBJ1-5; tentative D call: TRBD1 (6 bases). This CDR3 contains 14 residues. The V gene lost 5 bases and the J gene lost 4 bases, with 12 bases spanning the gap. The germline V gene encodes CDR1 SGHTA and CDR2 FQGNSA. As DNA, the CDR3 is TGTGCCAGCAGCCAGGGGCGGGAGAATCAGCCCCAGCATTTT. It is translated as CASSQGRENQPQHF.

This clone was counted a few times. The V call is TRBV6-1, the J call TRBJ1-1, with a weak D call TRBD1 (5 bases). V lost 4 bases and J 3 bases, leaving 12 bases between the germline ends. CDR1 is MNHNS, CDR2 SASEGT, per germline. This CDR3 comprises 14 residues. The DNA for the CDR3 is TGTGCCAGCAGTGCCGCGTGGGGGGACACTGAAGCTTTCTTT. Residues: CASSAAWGDTEAFF.

The CDR3 bases are TGTGCCAGCAGTAGCCACGGGGACATGAACACTGAAGCTTTCTTT. As protein: CASSSHGDMNTEAFF. The V call is TRBV6-1, the J call TRBJ1-1, with D perhaps matching TRBD1 (6 bases). V lost 5 bases and J 0 bases, leaving 13 bases between the germline ends. Germline V lookup: CDR1 MNHNS, CDR2 SASEGT. This CDR3 has 15 residues.

The CDR3 spells CASSRQALSSGNTIYF. The CDR3 nucleotides read TGCGCCAGCAGCCGACAGGCCCTAAGCTCTGGAAACACCATATATTTT. The gene calls are TRBV4-1 and TRBJ1-3, with D maybe TRBD1 (6 bases). Germline V gene sequence: CDR1 MGHRA, CDR2 YSYEKL. There are 16 residues in the CDR3. V was shortened by 4 bases and J by 0 bases, with 13 bases between the two germline ends.

This chain joins TRBV2 and TRBJ1-2; D gene uncertain. There are 16 residues in the CDR3. The germline V gene has CDR1 SNHLY and CDR2 FYNNEI. Trimming stripped 4 bases from V and 0 bases from J, with 15 bases between. The CDR3 is CASSVGPMVANYGYTF. CDR3 DNA sequence: TGTGCCAGCAGTGTCGGTCCTATGGTGGCTAACTATGGCTACACCTTC.

The chain recombines TRBV5-1 with TRBJ2-3; the D is unclear. Germline lookup yields CDR1 SGHRS and CDR2 YFSETQ. The CDR3 is 15 residues long. The ends were cut back, 1 base at V and 2 bases at J, with 11 bases in the middle. CDR3 in amino acids: CASSLSRQPTDTQYF. CDR3 nucleotides: TGCGCCAGCAGCTTGTCGCGGCAGCCCACAGATACGCAGTATTTT.

This rearrangement joins TRBV4-1 to TRBJ1-1; D not certain. Germline V gene data show CDR1 as MGHRA and CDR2 as YSYEKL. V was trimmed by 0 bases and J by 1 base, leaving 15 bases between them. The CDR3 consists of 17 residues. Written as DNA, the CDR3 is TGCGCCAGCAGCCAAGATGTGATTGTGCGGGAGAACACTGAAGCTTTCTTT. This gives the protein CASSQDVIVRENTEAFF.

The DNA for the CDR3 is TGCGCCAGCAGCCAAGAGATGGGGAGACTAGCGGGTTACCGGGGTTTGTTGGATACGCAGTATTTT. Translated, it gives CASSQEMGRLAGYRGLLDTQYF. The chain recombines TRBV4-3 with TRBJ2-3, with TRBD2 matching 10 bases. This CDR3 region has 22 residues. With 0 bases clipped from V and 6 bases from J, the junction kept 24 bases outside the gene matches. The V gene's germline CDR1 is LGHNA and CDR2 YSLEER.

The rearrangement joins TRBV2 to TRBJ2-2, with 8 bases lining up with TRBD2. This CDR3 has 18 residues. CDR1 SNHLY and CDR2 FYNNEI come from the germline V gene. V was pared by 0 bases and J by 3 bases, with 9 bases of the junction left unmatched. CDR3 in amino acids: CASSEAPRGGRYTGELFF. CDR3 nucleotides: TGTGCCAGCAGTGAAGCACCTCGGGGGGGGAGGTACACCGGGGAGCTGTTTTTT.

This rearrangement joins TRBV28 to TRBJ1-1; D is unclear. Germline V gene lookup returns CDR1 MDHEN and CDR2 SYDVKM. V lost 4 bases and J 6 bases, leaving 6 bases between the germline ends. This CDR3 has 11 residues. The CDR3 here is CASSWPPEAFF. For the CDR3, the DNA is TGTGCCAGCAGTTGGCCCCCTGAAGCTTTCTTT.

Only one count was recorded for this clone. This sequence joins TRBV11-2 and TRBJ1-2; D is unresolved. V gave up 3 bases and J gave up 2 bases, with 16 bases separating them. The CDR3 is made up of 16 amino acids. From germline, CDR1 is SGHAT and CDR2 FQNNGV. CDR3 DNA sequence: TGTGCCAGCAGCTTTGACCCCCAGGCCAGGAACTATGGCTACACCTTC. This translates into CASSFDPQARNYGYTF.

The gene calls are TRBV13 and TRBJ2-7; D perhaps matches TRBD2 (6 bases). This CDR3 comprises 14 residues. V was pared by 6 bases and J by 2 bases, with 14 bases between. Germline V gives CDR1 PRHDT, CDR2 FYEKMQ (reference sequence). The CDR3 is CASSPQEGPYEQYF. The DNA of the CDR3 is TGTGCCAGCAGTCCCCAGGAGGGACCCTACGAGCAGTACTTC.

The chain couples TRBV14 to TRBJ1-6; 7 bases align to TRBD1. Trimming removed 6 bases from V and 8 bases from J; junction bases left unmatched: 10. CDR3 length equals 15 residues. CDR1 is SGHDN, CDR2 FVKESK, per germline. The CDR3 DNA reads as TGTGCCAGCAGTTTGCCGGGACAGTATGATTCACCCCTCCACTTT. This encodes CASSLPGQYDSPLHF.

The chain uses TRBV6-5 and TRBJ2-2; a weak D match, TRBD1 (6 bases). CDR3 length: 15 amino acids. V lost 5 bases to trimming and J lost 3 bases, with 13 bases between them. Germline V gene sequence: CDR1 MNHEY, CDR2 SVGAGI. CDR3 DNA sequence: TGTGCCAGCAGTGCTATCAGGGGACACACCGGGGAGCTGTTTTTT. Protein: CASSAIRGHTGELFF.

In the case of this clone: At one of its ends the junction is not consistent with the germline gene, which may arise from a read error. The chain carries TRBV27 and TRBJ1-1, with no clear D. This CDR3 is 16 amino acids long. Germline V gene data show CDR1 as MNHEY and CDR2 as SMNVEV (reference sequence). The CDR3 here is CASSLMRPAMTVEDFF. CDR3 in DNA: TGTGCCAGCAGTTTAATGCGGCCGGCGATGACCGTCGAAGATTTCTTT.

The CDR3 bases are TGCGCCAGCAGTGTCCGGACAGGGGGAGCACACACCGGGGAGCTGTTTTTT. Its protein product is CASSVRTGGAHTGELFF. V gene TRBV10-2 combines with J gene TRBJ2-2; TRBD1 matches at 10 bases. The CDR3 contains 17 residues. Germline V CDR1 and CDR2: WSHSY, SAAADI. V was pared by 4 bases and J by 3 bases, with 8 bases of the junction left unmatched.

J is TRBJ1-1 and V is TRBV13; D is undetermined. The CDR3 extends over 11 amino acids. Germline V CDR1 and CDR2: PRHDT, FYEKMQ (reference sequence). The V gene lost 8 bases and the J gene lost 7 bases, with 11 bases spanning the gap. The CDR3, as DNA: TGTGCCAGCGAACGGTCCGGTGAAGCTTTCTTT. It yields the protein CASERSGEAFF.

In DNA form, the CDR3 reads TGTGCCTGGACGACAGGGGAACGGGTGAATGGCTACACCTTC. Translating gives CAWTTGERVNGYTF. The rearrangement joins TRBV30 to TRBJ1-2, with TRBD1 identical over 8 bases. This CDR3 has 14 residues. Germline assignment: CDR1 GTSNPN and CDR2 SVGIG (reference sequence). With 4 bases clipped from V and 6 bases from J, the junction kept 10 bases outside the gene matches. The complete variable domain, with remaining parts taken from reference TRBV30 and TRBJ1-2, reads SQTIHQWPATLVQPVGSPLSLECTVEGTSNPNLYWYRQAAGRGLQLLFYSVGIGQISSEVPQNLSASRPQDRQFILSSKKLLLSDSGFYLCAWTTGERVNGYTFGSGTRLTVV.

The chain is built from TRBV7-2 and TRBJ2-6, with D maybe TRBD1 (5 bases). CDR1 and CDR2 from the germline V gene are SGHTA and FQGNSA. The CDR3 spans 19 residues. V was cut by 5 bases and J by 0 bases, with 20 bases left in between. CDR3 residues: CASSPRSVGDSSGANVLTF. The DNA for the CDR3 is TGTGCCAGCAGCCCCCGTTCGGTAGGGGATAGCTCTGGGGCCAACGTCCTGACTTTC.

This chain connects TRBV19 to TRBJ2-2, with TRBD1 matching 8 bases. The CDR3 loop spans 15 amino acids. CDR1 and CDR2 from the germline V gene are LNHDA and SQIVND (reference sequence). V gave up 7 bases and J gave up 3 bases; unmatched junction bases: 7. This CDR3 is CASTPPDRDTGELFF. CDR3 bases: TGTGCCAGTACCCCCCCGGACAGGGACACCGGGGAGCTGTTTTTT.

The chain carries TRBV29-1 and TRBJ1-2, with 9 nucleotides matching TRBD1. The CDR3 has 15 amino acids. J lost 5 bases, V lost 4 bases, and 11 bases had no gene match. The germline V gene has CDR1 SQVTM and CDR2 ANQGSEA. CDR3 DNA: TGCAGCGTTGCCGCTTCAAACAGGGGGCTGTATGGCTACACCTTC. Translating gives CSVAASNRGLYGYTF.

The chain combines TRBV29-1 with TRBJ1-6; possible D gene TRBD1, 5 bases. V was pared by 7 bases and J by 2 bases, with 21 bases between. The germline gives CDR1 SQVTM, CDR2 ANQGSEA. The CDR3 runs to 17 residues. CDR3 nucleotides: TGCAGCGACCTGGCGATTGGGAGGGGCCCCTATAATTCACCCCTCCACTTT. Its translation: CSDLAIGRGPYNSPLHF.

V is TRBV6-5 and J is TRBJ1-2; no clear D. Germline V gives CDR1 MNHEY, CDR2 SVGAGI. The CDR3 has 12 residues. V was trimmed by 5 bases and J by 6 bases, leaving 10 bases between them. CDR3 region: CASSEVGNGYTF. The CDR3 DNA sequence: TGTGCCAGCAGTGAAGTCGGGAATGGCTACACCTTC.

The chain combines TRBV7-8 with TRBJ2-7; a possible D gene is TRBD1 (6 bases). V shed 0 bases and J shed 2 bases, with 17 bases lying between them. The CDR3 sequence is 17 residues long. CDR1 and CDR2 (germline): SGHVS, FQNEAQ. Here the CDR3 DNA reads TGTGCCAGCAGCTTAGCGTTGGCAGGGGCGACCCCCTACGAGCAGTACTTC. This gives the protein CASSLALAGATPYEQYF.

The chain links TRBV4-3 to TRBJ1-5; 7 bases are a match to TRBD1. The CDR3 has 16 residues. V gave up 0 bases and J gave up 6 bases; unmatched junction bases: 8. Germline V gene sequence: CDR1 LGHNA, CDR2 YSLEER. Here the CDR3 reads CASSQDTRGVRQPQHF. In DNA, the CDR3 is TGCGCCAGCAGCCAAGATACCAGGGGGGTTCGTCAGCCCCAGCATTTT.

The chain is built from TRBV7-8 and TRBJ2-6; possibly TRBD1 for D (6 bases). V was cut by 4 bases and J by 0 bases, with 13 bases left in between. CDR1 is SGHVS and CDR2 is FQNEAQ in the germline V gene. The CDR3 totals 17 residues. CDR3 bases: TGTGCCAGCAGCTCAGAACCGACAGGCTCTGGGGCCAACGTCCTGACTTTC. It translates to CASSSEPTGSGANVLTF.

The chain has TRBV29-1 and TRBJ2-5, with a possible D match to TRBD2 (8 bases). In germline, CDR1 is SQVTM, CDR2 ANQGSEA. The CDR3 has 15 amino acids. V was cut by 4 bases and J by 4 bases, with 19 bases left in between. In nucleotides, the CDR3 is TGCAGCGTTGGAACAGGGGACAGCGGGGGAGAGACCCAGTACTTC. Translated, it gives CSVGTGDSGGETQYF.

The chain uses TRBV13 and TRBJ1-1; D is possibly TRBD1 (5 bases). Germline values: CDR1 PRHDT, CDR2 FYEKMQ (reference sequence). The CDR3 loop spans 13 amino acids. Trimming took off 5 bases at V and 3 bases at J, with 10 bases between the two ends. DNA for the CDR3: TGTGCCAGCAGCCAGGAGGGACACACTGAAGCTTTCTTT. This sequence encodes CASSQEGHTEAFF.